The 14 T cell receptor beta chains presented below share a single source sample, sequenced in a study of Ad26.COV2.S vaccination and SARS-CoV-2 variants. Stated treatment: 19 received Ad26.COV2.S at low or high dose, single or two shots; 5 received placebo; per-sample allocation not given. Repertoires come from day 63 after the first vaccine or placebo injection. TCRdb keeps only in-frame clones here, not all; method: immunoSEQ multiplex PCR. The sample includes roughly 680,000 clones, 70% to 90% of them seen just once. Sequences were derived from peripheral blood, sampled in a trial of Ad26.COV2.S vaccine versus placebo. These receptors were obtained from a person between 18 and 65 years old who received the Ad26.COV2.S COVID-19 vaccine or a placebo.

As concerns this clone: The sample has other DNA sequences that encode this CDR3 too. The CDR3 DNA follows: TGTGCCAGCAGCCAAAGGACAGCTAATGAAAAACTGTTTTTT. Translation: CASSQRTANEKLFF. The chain carries TRBV3-1 (or the pseudogene TRBV3-2) and TRBJ1-4, with D maybe TRBD1 (6 bases). CDR1 and CDR2 from the germline V gene are LGHDT and YNNKEL (reference sequence). The V and J ends lost 2 bases and 3 bases respectively, with 7 bases between them. The CDR3 is 14 residues long.

The rearrangement uses TRBV30 and TRBJ2-7; a weak D match, TRBD1 (6 bases). The CDR3 length is 15 residues. Trimming stripped 2 bases from V and 0 bases from J, with 14 bases between. CDR1 and CDR2 (germline): GTSNPN, SVGIG (reference sequence). CDR3 nucleotide sequence: TGTGCCTGGAGTCCTCGGGACACTTACTCCTACGAGCAGTACTTC. This translates into CAWSPRDTYSYEQYF.

The chain is built from TRBV5-1 and TRBJ1-1; no clear D gene. Trimming took 4 bases from V and 4 from J, leaving 11 bases between them. Germline CDR1 SGHRS, CDR2 YFSETQ. The CDR3 is 13 amino acids. Here the CDR3 reads CASSPGLGTEAFF. CDR3 in DNA: TGCGCCAGCAGCCCTGGATTAGGCACTGAAGCTTTCTTT. The complete variable domain, with remaining parts taken from reference TRBV5-1 and TRBJ1-1, reads KAGVTQTPRYLIKTRGQQVTLSCSPISGHRSVSWYQQTPGQGLQFLFEYFSETQRNKGNFPGRFSGRQFSNSRSEMNVSTLELGDSALYLCASSPGLGTEAFFGQGTRLTVV.

This chain connects TRBV14 to TRBJ2-3, with 8 bases identical to TRBD1. The CDR3 runs to 17 residues. The V gene's germline CDR1 is SGHDN and CDR2 FVKESK. V lost 4 bases and J lost 2; bases outside the gene matches: 11. DNA for the CDR3: TGTGCCAGCAGCCCGCGGACAGGGAGGATCACCACAGATACGCAGTATTTT. It is translated as CASSPRTGRITTDTQYF.

The CDR3 here is CASSFEIYTEAFF. In DNA form, the CDR3 reads TGTGCCAGCAGCTTTGAGATTTACACTGAAGCTTTCTTT. The chain couples TRBV7-9 to TRBJ1-1; D ambiguous. V lost 3 bases, J lost 3 bases, and 8 bases lay in between. The CDR3 is 13 residues long. Germline V gives CDR1 SEHNR, CDR2 FQNEAQ (reference sequence).

The CDR3 loop reads CAWSTGLAGGEQFF. CDR3 sequence (DNA): TGTGCCTGGAGTACAGGACTAGCGGGAGGTGAGCAGTTCTTC. This chain uses TRBV30 with TRBJ2-1, with 14 positions matching TRBD2. This CDR3 has 14 amino acids. In germline, CDR1 is GTSNPN, CDR2 SVGIG (reference sequence). V trimming: 2 bases; J trimming: 9 bases; junction bases outside the gene matches: 3. Complete variable domain (other parts from reference TRBV30 and TRBJ2-1): SQTIHQWPATLVQPVGSPLSLECTVEGTSNPNLYWYRQAAGRGLQLLFYSVGIGQISSEVPQNLSASRPQDRQFILSSKKLLLSDSGFYLCAWSTGLAGGEQFFGPGTRLTVL.

The rearrangement links TRBV10-3 to TRBJ2-7; 9 positions match TRBD1. The CDR3 has 14 amino acids. V trimming: 5 bases; J trimming: 5 bases; junction bases outside the gene matches: 7. The germline CDR1 and CDR2 sequences are ENHRY and SYGVKD. DNA of the CDR3: TGTGCCATCAGTCGACAGGGGGATAGGGACGAGCAGTACTTC. This codes for CAISRQGDRDEQYF.

The chain combines TRBV7-3 with TRBJ2-2; either TRBD1 or TRBD2 may supply D (5 bases each). V shed 0 bases and J shed 1 base, with 12 bases lying between them. The CDR3 has 17 amino acids. The germline CDR1 and CDR2 sequences are SGHTA and FQGTGA. CDR3 loop: CASSLTVDSGNTGELFF. As DNA, the CDR3 is TGTGCCAGCAGCTTAACGGTAGACAGCGGGAACACCGGGGAGCTGTTTTTT. Drawing the rest from reference TRBV7-3 and TRBJ2-2, the complete variable domain is GAGVSQTPSNKVTEKGKYVELRCDPISGHTALYWYRQSLGQGPEFLIYFQGTGAADDSGLPNDRFFAVRPEGSVSTLKIQRTERGDSAVYLCASSLTVDSGNTGELFFGEGSRLTVL.

Concerning this clone itself: One junction end does not reproduce the germline sequence, and a read error may be involved. The CDR3: CASNELAGATDTQYF. As DNA, the CDR3 is TGTGCCAGCAATGAACTAGCGGGAGCCACAGATACGCAGTATTTT. The rearrangement uses TRBV2 and TRBJ2-3, with 11 nucleotides matching TRBD2. The CDR3 covers 15 residues. Germline V gives CDR1 SNHLY, CDR2 FYNNEI.

The J gene is TRBJ2-7, the V gene TRBV15; possibly TRBD1 for D (6 bases). Germline V gene data show CDR1 as LNHNV and CDR2 as YYDKDF (reference sequence). Trimming cost V 8 bases and J 4 bases, with 21 bases left between them. The CDR3 extends over 15 amino acids. CDR3 sequence reads: CATADRHLRGYEQYF. DNA for the CDR3: TGTGCCACCGCGGATCGACACCTGAGGGGGTACGAGCAGTACTTC.

The chain carries TRBV7-8 and TRBJ2-7; 7 bases fit TRBD2. Germline V gene sequence: CDR1 SGHVS, CDR2 FQNEAQ. The trim removed 1 base at V and 2 bases at J, leaving 5 bases unmatched. The CDR3 loop spans 15 amino acids. The CDR3: CASSLDGRPPYEQYF. CDR3 DNA: TGTGCCAGCAGCTTAGACGGGAGGCCCCCCTACGAGCAGTACTTC.

The rearrangement joins TRBV7-9 to TRBJ2-3; no reliable D call. Germline V gene data show CDR1 as SEHNR and CDR2 as FQNEAQ (reference sequence). This CDR3 contains 15 residues. Between the trimmed V and J ends, which lost 1 base and 2 bases, there was a span of 10 bases. CDR3 in DNA: TGTGCCAGCAGCTTAGATGGCCGGACCACAGATACGCAGTATTTT. Protein sequence: CASSLDGRTTDTQYF. Using reference TRBV7-9 and TRBJ2-3 for the parts outside the CDR3, the full variable domain is DTGVSQNPRHKITKRGQNVTFRCDPISEHNRLYWYRQTLGQGPEFLTYFQNEAQLEKSRLLSDRFSAERPKGSFSTLEIQRTEQGDSAMYLCASSLDGRTTDTQYFGPGTRLTVL.

This chain connects TRBV6-5 to TRBJ2-2; 7 positions agree with TRBD1. This CDR3 spans 14 amino acids. Germline CDR1 is MNHEY and CDR2 is SVGAGI. V shed 3 bases, J shed 8 bases, and the junction held 6 bases outside the gene matches. The CDR3 nucleotides are TGTGCCAGCAGTTATCGGACAGGAGGTGGGGAGCTGTTTTTT. Translated, it gives CASSYRTGGGELFF.

The V call is TRBV7-2, the J call TRBJ2-7; 9 bases align to TRBD2. V was pared by 1 base and J by 2 bases, with 6 bases of the junction left unmatched. This CDR3 has 16 residues. CDR1 and CDR2 (germline): SGHTA, FQGNSA. The CDR3 sequence: CASSLVGGTSPYEQYF. CDR3 coding DNA: TGTGCCAGCAGCTTAGTAGGGGGGACTAGCCCCTACGAGCAGTACTTC.